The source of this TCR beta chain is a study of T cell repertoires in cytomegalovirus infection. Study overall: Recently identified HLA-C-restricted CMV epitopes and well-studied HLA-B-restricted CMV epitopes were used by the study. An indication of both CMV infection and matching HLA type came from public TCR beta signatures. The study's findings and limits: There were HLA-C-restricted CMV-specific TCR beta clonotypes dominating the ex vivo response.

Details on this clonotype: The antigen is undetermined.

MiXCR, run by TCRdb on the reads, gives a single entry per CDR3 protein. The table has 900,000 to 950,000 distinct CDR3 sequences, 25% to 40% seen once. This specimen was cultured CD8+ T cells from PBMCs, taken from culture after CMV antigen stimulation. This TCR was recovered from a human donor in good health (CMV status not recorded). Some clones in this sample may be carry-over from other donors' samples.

CDR3 nucleotide sequence: TGTGCCAGCAGCTTAATGGAGGGACAGGGTGCGGAAGCTTTCTTT. Protein sequence: CASSLMEGQGAEAFF. The gene calls are TRBV7-9 and TRBJ1-1; 9 bases are shared with TRBD1. V lost 2 bases and J lost 8; bases outside the gene matches: 9. The CDR3 is 15 amino acids. Germline CDR1 SEHNR, CDR2 FQNEAQ (reference sequence).